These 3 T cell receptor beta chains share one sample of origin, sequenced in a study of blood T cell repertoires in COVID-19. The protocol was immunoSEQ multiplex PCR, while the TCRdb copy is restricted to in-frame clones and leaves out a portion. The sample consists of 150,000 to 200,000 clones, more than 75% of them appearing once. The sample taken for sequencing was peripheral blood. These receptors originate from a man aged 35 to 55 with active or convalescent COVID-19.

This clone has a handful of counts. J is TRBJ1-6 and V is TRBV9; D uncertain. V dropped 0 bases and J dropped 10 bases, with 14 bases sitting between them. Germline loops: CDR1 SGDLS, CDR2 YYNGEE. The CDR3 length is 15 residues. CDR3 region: CASSVAPGMESPLHF. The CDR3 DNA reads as TGTGCCAGCAGCGTAGCTCCGGGTATGGAATCACCCCTCCACTTT. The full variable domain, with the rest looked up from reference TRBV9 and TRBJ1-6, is DSGVTQTPKHLITATGQRVTLRCSPRSGDLSVYWYQQSLDQGLQFLIQYYNGEERAKGNILERFSAQQFPDLHSELNLSSLELGDSALYFCASSVAPGMESPLHFGNGTRLTVT.

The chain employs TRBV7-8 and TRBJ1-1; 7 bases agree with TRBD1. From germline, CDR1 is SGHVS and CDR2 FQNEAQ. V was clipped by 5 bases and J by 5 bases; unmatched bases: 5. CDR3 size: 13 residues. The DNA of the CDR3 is TGTGCCAGCAGCAAGGGGGCGAGGACTGAAGCTTTCTTT. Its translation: CASSKGARTEAFF.

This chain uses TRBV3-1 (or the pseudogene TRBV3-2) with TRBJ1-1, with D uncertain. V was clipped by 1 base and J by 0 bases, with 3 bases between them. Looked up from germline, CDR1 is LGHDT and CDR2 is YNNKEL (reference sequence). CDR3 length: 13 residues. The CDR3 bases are TGTGCCAGCAGCCAAGCGGTGAACACTGAAGCTTTCTTT. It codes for CASSQAVNTEAFF.